These 4 T cell receptor beta chains were sequenced from one sample in a study of vaccination effects on CD4 cells after COVID-19. No cognate antigen is known for these TCRs. The repertoire was sequenced with immunoSEQ multiplex PCR; TCRdb's copy has only in-frame clones and lacks some. The sample carries fewer than 25,000 clones, around two thirds recorded once. ViraFEST expansion of antigen-specific CD4+ T cells with viral peptide pools preceded sequencing. Upon completion of around 9 days in culture, CD4+ T cells were isolated. Prior SARS-CoV-2 infection was absent in the vaccine recipients, as shown by negative nucleocapsid antibodies. Sequenced here: CD4+ T cells from PBMCs cultured with HCoV-OC43 spike peptides, sampled before COVID-19 vaccination. The subset is: HCoV-OC43 spike overlapping peptide pool stimulation. Receptors originate from a human donor who received a COVID-19 vaccine.

This clone was found once. The gene calls are TRBV7-9 and TRBJ2-5, with 9 bases identical to TRBD2. Germline V gene sequence: CDR1 SEHNR, CDR2 FQNEAQ (reference sequence). J gave up 2 bases and V 8 bases, and 6 bases lay outside the gene matches. The CDR3 contains 14 residues. The CDR3 here is CASFGLAGQETQYF. In DNA, the CDR3 is TGTGCCAGCTTCGGGCTAGCGGGGCAAGAGACCCAGTACTTC.

The chain combines TRBV24-1 with TRBJ2-1; D is uncertain. Trimming took 4 bases from V and 9 from J, leaving 9 bases between them. In germline, CDR1 is KGHDR, CDR2 SFDVKD. The CDR3 consists of 12 residues. The DNA for the CDR3 is TGTGCCACCAGTGACGGACCGGCTGAGCAGTTCTTC. This translates into CATSDGPAEQFF.

The chain couples TRBV5-1 to TRBJ1-4; 9 bases map to TRBD1. The CDR3 is 15 amino acids. V shed 0 bases and J 8 bases; nucleotides not matched to a gene: 5. The germline V gene has CDR1 SGHRS and CDR2 YFSETQ. This chain's CDR3 is CASSLGDREKEKLFF. CDR3 bases: TGCGCCAGCAGCTTGGGGGACAGGGAAAAGGAAAAACTGTTTTTT. Full variable domain (missing parts from reference TRBV5-1 and TRBJ1-4): KAGVTQTPRYLIKTRGQQVTLSCSPISGHRSVSWYQQTPGQGLQFLFEYFSETQRNKGNFPGRFSGRQFSNSRSEMNVSTLELGDSALYLCASSLGDREKEKLFFGSGTQLSVL.

The CDR3 here is CASSPPGEANTEAFF. CDR3 coding DNA: TGTGCCAGTAGCCCCCCGGGCGAGGCAAACACTGAAGCTTTCTTT. This chain uses TRBV19 with TRBJ1-1; no reliable D call. In germline, CDR1 is LNHDA, CDR2 SQIVND (reference sequence). The CDR3 contains 15 residues. Trimming pared 6 bases from V and 2 bases from J, leaving 16 bases between.